The 27 T cell receptor beta chains in this list originate from one sample, sequenced in a study of blood T cell repertoires in COVID-19. Clones were read by immunoSEQ multiplex PCR, and TCRdb kept only the in-frame ones, dropping some. The sample yields around 13,000 clones, about 92% seen once. The sample comprised peripheral blood. These receptors all stem from a human donor in a cohort sampled during active COVID-19.

V gene TRBV7-3 combines with J gene TRBJ2-5; 8 nucleotides agree with TRBD1. V lost 5 bases and J lost 1; bases outside the gene matches: 6. CDR3 length equals 15 residues. Germline values: CDR1 SGHTA, CDR2 FQGTGA. CDR3 DNA sequence: TGTGCCAGCAGCCCGGCGGGACAGGTCCAAGAGACCCAGTACTTC. It specifies CASSPAGQVQETQYF. Full variable domain (remainder filled in from reference TRBV7-3 and TRBJ2-5): GAGVSQTPSNKVTEKGKYVELRCDPISGHTALYWYRQSLGQGPEFLIYFQGTGAADDSGLPNDRFFAVRPEGSVSTLKIQRTERGDSAVYLCASSPAGQVQETQYFGPGTRLLVL.

The V and J genes are TRBV3-1 (or the pseudogene TRBV3-2) and TRBJ2-5; 11 nucleotides line up with TRBD2. The ends lost 3 bases at V and 2 bases at J; junction bases unmatched: 14. The CDR3 is 19 residues long. Germline-derived CDR1 and CDR2 are LGHDT and YNNKEL (reference sequence). In DNA form, the CDR3 reads TGTGCCAGCAGCCACGGAAGGCTAGCGGGAGGACCCCGGCAAGAGACCCAGTACTTC. Residues: CASSHGRLAGGPRQETQYF.

V is TRBV3-1 (or the pseudogene TRBV3-2) and J is TRBJ2-1; 12 bases are shared with TRBD2. The V and J ends lost 4 bases and 7 bases, in that order; junction bases with no gene match: 5. Germline loops: CDR1 LGHDT, CDR2 YNNKEL (reference sequence). The CDR3 has 15 residues. The chain's CDR3 is CASSPSGREANEQFF. The DNA for the CDR3 is TGTGCCAGCAGCCCTAGCGGGAGGGAGGCGAATGAGCAGTTCTTC.

V usage is TRBV7-8 and J usage is TRBJ1-2; 8 positions agree with TRBD1. After removal of 5 bases from V and 5 bases from J, the junction contained 13 bases not matched to a gene. CDR1 and CDR2 from the germline V gene are SGHVS and FQNEAQ. This CDR3 is built from 16 residues. CDR3 loop: CASSPRIDRGEYGYTF. In DNA, the CDR3 is TGTGCCAGCAGCCCTAGGATCGACAGGGGAGAATATGGCTACACCTTC.

The chain joins TRBV28 to TRBJ2-5; TRBD2 aligns across 12 bases. V shed 7 bases, J shed 4 bases, and the junction held 13 bases outside the gene matches. Germline CDR1 reads MDHEN; CDR2 reads SYDVKM. The CDR3 runs to 17 residues. The CDR3: CASTLGRTSGIGETQYF. CDR3 coding DNA: TGTGCCAGCACCCTAGGCCGGACTAGCGGGATAGGAGAGACCCAGTACTTC.

By frequency in the sample, this clone is large. V is TRBV7-9 and J is TRBJ1-5; TRBD1 aligns across 7 bases. This CDR3 region has 15 residues. Germline loops: CDR1 SEHNR, CDR2 FQNEAQ (reference sequence). The V and J ends lost 4 bases and 0 bases, in that order; junction bases with no gene match: 3. CDR3 nucleotide sequence: TGTGCCAGCAGCTCCCAGGGGGATAGCAATCAGCCCCAGCATTTT. The encoded protein is CASSSQGDSNQPQHF.

The chain carries TRBV28 and TRBJ1-2; 11 bases agree with TRBD1. V shed 7 bases, J shed 4 bases, and the junction held 11 bases outside the gene matches. The CDR3 spans 16 residues. CDR1 is MDHEN, CDR2 SYDVKM, per germline. The CDR3 sequence is CASNPYGQGAGYGYTF. DNA for the CDR3: TGTGCCAGCAACCCCTACGGACAGGGGGCTGGCTATGGCTACACCTTC.

This chain connects TRBV7-2 to TRBJ2-2; possible D gene TRBD1, 5 bases. V shed 5 bases and J shed 0 bases, with 13 bases lying between them. This CDR3 contains 16 residues. Germline V gene lookup returns CDR1 SGHTA and CDR2 FQGNSA. CDR3 nucleotides: TGTGCCAGCAGCGCCCAGGGTTTTCCGAACACCGGGGAGCTGTTTTTT. This codes for CASSAQGFPNTGELFF. Drawing the rest from reference TRBV7-2 and TRBJ2-2, the complete variable domain is GAGVSQSPSNKVTEKGKDVELRCDPISGHTALYWYRQSLGQGLEFLIYFQGNSAPDKSGLPSDRFSAERTGGSVSTLTIQRTQQEDSAVYLCASSAQGFPNTGELFFGEGSRLTVL.

The V gene is TRBV27, the J gene TRBJ1-6; a weak D match, TRBD1 (6 bases). In germline, CDR1 is MNHEY, CDR2 SMNVEV (reference sequence). CDR3 length equals 15 residues. The ends were cut back, 5 bases at V and 10 bases at J, with 18 bases in the middle. CDR3 nucleotides: TGTGCCAGCAGTATAACCAGGGGTGTGGGATCACCCCTCCACTTT. This codes for CASSITRGVGSPLHF.

This rearrangement joins TRBV6-5 to TRBJ2-5; 8 bases line up with TRBD1. This CDR3 has 15 amino acids. Germline V CDR1 and CDR2: MNHEY, SVGAGI. V dropped 5 bases and J dropped 4; count of bases not matched to a gene: 9. This CDR3 reads CASSQIQGVGETQYF. The DNA of the CDR3 is TGTGCCAGCAGTCAAATACAGGGGGTAGGAGAGACCCAGTACTTC.

J is TRBJ2-7 and V is TRBV28; the match to TRBD1 covers 7 bases. The V gene end was trimmed by 5 bases and the J gene end by 5 bases; junction bases not matched to a gene: 6. CDR3 size: 13 residues. Germline V gives CDR1 MDHEN, CDR2 SYDVKM. The CDR3 region is CASSKQGKNEQYF. The DNA of the CDR3 is TGTGCCAGCAGTAAACAGGGGAAAAACGAGCAGTACTTC.

V and J are TRBV11-2 and TRBJ2-7, with a possible D match to TRBD2 (5 bases). V gave up 5 bases and J gave up 5 bases, with 13 bases separating them. Germline lookup yields CDR1 SGHAT and CDR2 FQNNGV. The CDR3 is 13 residues long. Written as DNA, the CDR3 is TGTGCCAGCAGCCCAAGGAGGTCTAACGAGCAGTACTTC. Translating it yields CASSPRRSNEQYF.

This sequence joins TRBV11-3 and TRBJ1-3; 7 nucleotides align to TRBD1. The CDR3 spans 17 residues. Germline V CDR1 and CDR2: SGHNT, YENEEA. The junction had 9 bases not matched to a gene; V was cut back by 4 bases and J by 0 bases. CDR3: CASSSGTVLNSGNTIYF. In DNA, the CDR3 is TGTGCCAGCAGCTCCGGGACAGTTCTGAACTCTGGAAACACCATATATTTT.

CDR3 protein: CASSQERASNQPQHF. CDR3 DNA sequence: TGCGCCAGCAGCCAAGAGAGGGCTAGCAATCAGCCCCAGCATTTT. The chain links TRBV4-1 to TRBJ1-5; D is undetermined. Germline V gene sequence: CDR1 MGHRA, CDR2 YSYEKL. Trimming removed 0 bases at V and 0 bases at J, with 6 bases between. The CDR3 is 15 residues long.

This clone was seen once. V gene TRBV28 combines with J gene TRBJ2-1; a weak D match, TRBD1 (8 bases). CDR1 MDHEN and CDR2 SYDVKM come from the germline V gene. The CDR3 contains 15 residues. V dropped 10 bases and J dropped 7 bases, with 23 bases sitting between them. The CDR3 loop reads CAIRPQGGKGNEQFF. In DNA, the CDR3 is TGTGCCATCCGACCACAGGGGGGGAAGGGTAATGAGCAGTTCTTC.

The CDR3 DNA reads as TGCAGCGTTGATTTCCCCCGTTCCTATGGCTACACCTTC. It specifies CSVDFPRSYGYTF. V and J are TRBV29-1 and TRBJ1-2; D gene ambiguous. This CDR3 comprises 13 residues. CDR1 is SQVTM, CDR2 ANQGSEA, per germline. V dropped 3 bases and J dropped 4 bases, with 12 bases sitting between them. Full variable domain (rest looked up from reference TRBV29-1 and TRBJ1-2): SAVISQKPSRDICQRGTSLTIQCQVDSQVTMMFWYRQQPGQSLTLIATANQGSEATYESGFVIDKFPISRPNLTFSTLTVSNMSPEDSSIYLCSVDFPRSYGYTFGSGTRLTVV.

This sequence joins TRBV6-5 and TRBJ1-1; unclear D gene. CDR1 and CDR2 from the germline V gene are MNHEY and SVGAGI. The CDR3 is 12 residues long. The V end lost 2 bases, the J end lost 4 bases, and 5 bases lay between the germline ends. The CDR3 nucleotides are TGTGCCAGCAGTTACGGGAGCACTGAAGCTTTCTTT. Residues: CASSYGSTEAFF.

This clone appeared a single time. The J gene is TRBJ2-1, the V gene TRBV6-5; 7 bases line up with TRBD2. The length of the CDR3 is 15 residues. Germline V gene sequence: CDR1 MNHEY, CDR2 SVGAGI. The V and J ends lost 7 bases and 0 bases, in that order; junction bases with no gene match: 6. The DNA for the CDR3 is TGTGCCAGCATTAAGGGCGGGAGCTCCTACAATGAGCAGTTCTTC. This encodes CASIKGGSSYNEQFF.

The chain couples TRBV28 to TRBJ2-5, with 8 positions matching TRBD1. Germline V gene lookup returns CDR1 MDHEN and CDR2 SYDVKM. The CDR3 length is 14 residues. Trimming at V came to 2 bases and at J to 4 bases, leaving 3 bases not matched to a gene. The CDR3 region is CASSLQGAGETQYF. CDR3 DNA sequence: TGTGCCAGCAGTTTACAGGGGGCGGGAGAGACCCAGTACTTC.

V is TRBV2 and J is TRBJ1-6; D not resolved. This CDR3 is 12 amino acids long. V lost 10 bases and J 9 bases, leaving 13 bases between the germline ends. Germline V gene data show CDR1 as SNHLY and CDR2 as FYNNEI. CDR3: CATREYSSPLHF. CDR3 in DNA: TGTGCCACTCGGGAGTACAGTTCACCCCTCCACTTT.

This chain joins TRBV10-3 and TRBJ1-1; D is uncertain. From germline, CDR1 is ENHRY and CDR2 SYGVKD. CDR3 size: 12 residues. Trimming cost V 6 bases and J 9 bases, with 14 bases left between them. Here the CDR3 DNA reads TGTGCCATCAGATCCGTGGGCGGGCAAGCTTTCTTT. It encodes CAIRSVGGQAFF.

The chain combines TRBV5-1 with TRBJ2-1, with 9 bases matching TRBD1. After removal of 4 bases from V and 4 bases from J, the junction contained 9 bases not matched to a gene. This CDR3 has 16 amino acids. Per germline, CDR1 SGHRS and CDR2 YFSETQ. This chain's CDR3 is CASSPGQGSVYNEQFF. CDR3 in DNA: TGCGCCAGCAGCCCCGGACAGGGGTCTGTTTACAATGAGCAGTTCTTC.

In nucleotides, the CDR3 is TGTGCCAGCAGCCAAGATCGGGGGATTGTAGAGACCCAGTACTTC. This gives the protein CASSQDRGIVETQYF. The V call is TRBV14, the J call TRBJ2-5; possibly TRBD2 for D (6 bases). Deletions cut 0 bases from V and 4 bases from J, with 12 bases between. The CDR3 has 15 amino acids. Per the germline V gene, CDR1 is SGHDN and CDR2 is FVKESK.

The chain combines TRBV3-1 (or the pseudogene TRBV3-2) with TRBJ2-7; 10 bases match TRBD2. Losses at the gene ends were 5 bases for V and 3 bases for J; bases not matched to a gene: 7. Germline CDR1 is LGHDT and CDR2 is YNNKEL (reference sequence). The length of the CDR3 is 15 residues. The CDR3 coding sequence is TGTGCCAGCAGCTCCCCTAGCGGGAGCGTCTACGAGCAGTACTTC. This sequence encodes CASSSPSGSVYEQYF.

The rearrangement joins TRBV14 to TRBJ2-3; a weak D match, TRBD2 (6 bases). This CDR3 is 14 amino acids long. Trimming removed 4 bases at V and 4 bases at J, with 12 bases between. Germline V CDR1 and CDR2: SGHDN, FVKESK. The CDR3 DNA sequence: TGTGCCAGCAGCCTACGTTGGGGGGCAGATACGCAGTATTTT. This sequence encodes CASSLRWGADTQYF.

The V gene is TRBV7-2, the J gene TRBJ1-2; no firm D call. The CDR3 is 13 residues long. CDR1 SGHTA and CDR2 FQGNSA come from the germline V gene. V was shortened by 6 bases and J by 7 bases, with 15 bases between the two germline ends. CDR3 sequence reads: CASRTETRLGYTF. In DNA, the CDR3 is TGTGCCAGCAGAACCGAGACCAGACTTGGCTACACCTTC.

This CDR3 reads CASSDSGAAGQPQHF. The CDR3 DNA reads TGTGCCAGTAGTGACTCAGGGGCGGCCGGTCAGCCCCAGCATTTT. The V call is TRBV19, the J call TRBJ1-5, with D maybe TRBD1 (6 bases). This CDR3 is built from 15 residues. The V end lost 5 bases, the J end lost 6 bases, and 17 bases lay between the germline ends. The germline CDR1 and CDR2 sequences are LNHDA and SQIVND (reference sequence).